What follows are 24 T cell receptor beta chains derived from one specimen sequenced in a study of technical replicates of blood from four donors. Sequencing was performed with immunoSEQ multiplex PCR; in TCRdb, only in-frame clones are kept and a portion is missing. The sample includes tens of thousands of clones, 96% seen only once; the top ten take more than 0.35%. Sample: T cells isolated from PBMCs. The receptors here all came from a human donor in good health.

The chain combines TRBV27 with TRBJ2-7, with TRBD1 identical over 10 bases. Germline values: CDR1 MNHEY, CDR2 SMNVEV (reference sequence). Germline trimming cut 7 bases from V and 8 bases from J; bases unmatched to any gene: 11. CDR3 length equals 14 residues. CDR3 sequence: CASKAGQGINKQYF. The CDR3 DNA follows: TGTGCCAGCAAGGCGGGACAGGGGATTAACAAGCAGTACTTC.

CDR3 in DNA: TGTGCCAGCAGTTTGGACAGGGTCGGGGACTACACCTTC. Translated, it gives CASSLDRVGDYTF. This chain uses TRBV6-5 with TRBJ1-2; TRBD1 agrees at 8 bases. The germline gives CDR1 MNHEY, CDR2 SVGAGI. CDR3 length: 13 amino acids. V was pared by 4 bases and J by 10 bases, with 8 bases of the junction left unmatched.

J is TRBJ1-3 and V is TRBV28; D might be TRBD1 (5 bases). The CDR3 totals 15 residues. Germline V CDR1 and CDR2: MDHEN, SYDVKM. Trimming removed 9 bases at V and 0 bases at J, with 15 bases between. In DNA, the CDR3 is TGTGCCAGTGGAAGTCGACAGAACTCTGGAAACACCATATATTTT. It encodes CASGSRQNSGNTIYF.

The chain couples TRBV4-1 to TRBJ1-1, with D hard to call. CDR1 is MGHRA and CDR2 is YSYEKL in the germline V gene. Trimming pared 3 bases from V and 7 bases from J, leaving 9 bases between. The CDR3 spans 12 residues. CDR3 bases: TGCGCCAGCAGCCAGAGGAGTAATGAAGCTTTCTTT. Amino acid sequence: CASSQRSNEAFF.

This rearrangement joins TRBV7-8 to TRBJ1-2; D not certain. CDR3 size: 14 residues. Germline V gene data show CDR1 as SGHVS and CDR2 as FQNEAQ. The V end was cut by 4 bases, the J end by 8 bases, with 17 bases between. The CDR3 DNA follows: TGTGCCAGCAGCTCGTATGGGAGCCAGGAGGGCTACACCTTC. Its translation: CASSSYGSQEGYTF.

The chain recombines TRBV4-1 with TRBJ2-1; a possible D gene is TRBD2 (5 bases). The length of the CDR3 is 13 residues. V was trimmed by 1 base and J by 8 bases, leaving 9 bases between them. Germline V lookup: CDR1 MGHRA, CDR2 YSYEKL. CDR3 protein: CASSQVKGDEQFF. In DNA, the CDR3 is TGCGCCAGCAGCCAAGTGAAGGGAGATGAGCAGTTCTTC.

The CDR3 coding sequence is TGTGCCAGCAAGGGACAGCTTAATCAGCCCCAGCATTTT. Its protein product is CASKGQLNQPQHF. The chain carries TRBV28 and TRBJ1-5, with 7 bases matching TRBD1. With 7 bases clipped from V and 4 bases from J, the junction kept 4 bases outside the gene matches. This CDR3 is 13 amino acids long. Germline values: CDR1 MDHEN, CDR2 SYDVKM.

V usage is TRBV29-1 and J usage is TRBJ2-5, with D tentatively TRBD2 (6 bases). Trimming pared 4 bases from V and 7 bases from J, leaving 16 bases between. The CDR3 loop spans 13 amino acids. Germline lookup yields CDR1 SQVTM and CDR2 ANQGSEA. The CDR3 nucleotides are TGCAGCGTTGCTACCTTGGGGGGTACGACCCAGTACTTC. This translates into CSVATLGGTTQYF.

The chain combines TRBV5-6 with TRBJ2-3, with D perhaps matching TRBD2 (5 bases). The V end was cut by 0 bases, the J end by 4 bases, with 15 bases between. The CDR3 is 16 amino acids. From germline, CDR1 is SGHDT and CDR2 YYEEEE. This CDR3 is CASSLEATRSADTQYF. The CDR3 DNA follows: TGTGCCAGCAGCTTGGAGGCTACTAGAAGCGCAGATACGCAGTATTTT.

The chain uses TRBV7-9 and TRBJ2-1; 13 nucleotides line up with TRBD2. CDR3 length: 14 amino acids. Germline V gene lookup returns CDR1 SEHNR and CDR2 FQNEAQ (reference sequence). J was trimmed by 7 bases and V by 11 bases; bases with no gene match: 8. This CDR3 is CAGILAGGNNEQFF. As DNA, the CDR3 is TGTGCCGGGATACTAGCGGGAGGGAATAATGAGCAGTTCTTC.

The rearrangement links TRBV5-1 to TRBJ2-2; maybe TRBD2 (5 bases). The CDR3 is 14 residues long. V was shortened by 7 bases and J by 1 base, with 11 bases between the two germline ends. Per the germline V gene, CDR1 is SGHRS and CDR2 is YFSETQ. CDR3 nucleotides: TGCGCCAGCCGAGGGAACTTGAACACCGGGGAGCTGTTTTTT. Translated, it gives CASRGNLNTGELFF.

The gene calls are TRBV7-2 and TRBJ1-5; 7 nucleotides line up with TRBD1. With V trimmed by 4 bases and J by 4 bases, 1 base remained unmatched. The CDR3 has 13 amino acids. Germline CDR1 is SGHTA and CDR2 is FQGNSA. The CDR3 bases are TGTGCCAGCAGCTGGGACAGAAATCAGCCCCAGCATTTT. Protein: CASSWDRNQPQHF.

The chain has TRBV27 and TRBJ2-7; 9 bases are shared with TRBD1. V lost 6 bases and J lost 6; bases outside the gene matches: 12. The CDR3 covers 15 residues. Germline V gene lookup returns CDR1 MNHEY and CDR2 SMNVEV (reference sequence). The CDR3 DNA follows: TGTGCCAGCAGGGTCCCGGGACAGGGATATTCCGAGCAGTACTTC. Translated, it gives CASRVPGQGYSEQYF.

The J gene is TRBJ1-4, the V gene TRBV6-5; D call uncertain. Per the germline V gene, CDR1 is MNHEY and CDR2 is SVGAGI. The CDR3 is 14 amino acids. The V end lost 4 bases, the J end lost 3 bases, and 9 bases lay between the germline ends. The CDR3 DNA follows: TGTGCCAGCAGTTCCTTCGGTCCTAATGAAAAACTGTTTTTT. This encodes CASSSFGPNEKLFF.

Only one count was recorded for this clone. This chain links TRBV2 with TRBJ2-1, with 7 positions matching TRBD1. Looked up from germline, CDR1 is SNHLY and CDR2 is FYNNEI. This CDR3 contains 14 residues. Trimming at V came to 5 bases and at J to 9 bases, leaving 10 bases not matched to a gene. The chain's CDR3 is CASSLSTGVSEQFF. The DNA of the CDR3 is TGTGCCAGCAGTCTATCTACAGGGGTGAGTGAGCAGTTCTTC.

Written as DNA, the CDR3 is TGTGCCAGCAGCAAACCCTACATCGGATCGCGGGAGTCCTACGAGCAGTACTTC. It codes for CASSKPYIGSRESYEQYF. V usage is TRBV21-1 and J usage is TRBJ2-7; the D call TRBD2 from the table was never checked on the DNA. TRBV21-1 is classified as a pseudogene. The CDR3 is 18 amino acids.

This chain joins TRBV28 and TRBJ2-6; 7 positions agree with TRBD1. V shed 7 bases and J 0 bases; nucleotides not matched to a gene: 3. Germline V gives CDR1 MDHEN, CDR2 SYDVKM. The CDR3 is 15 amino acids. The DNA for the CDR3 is TGTGCCAGCAAGGGACAGAGCTCTGGGGCCAACGTCCTGACTTTC. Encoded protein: CASKGQSSGANVLTF.

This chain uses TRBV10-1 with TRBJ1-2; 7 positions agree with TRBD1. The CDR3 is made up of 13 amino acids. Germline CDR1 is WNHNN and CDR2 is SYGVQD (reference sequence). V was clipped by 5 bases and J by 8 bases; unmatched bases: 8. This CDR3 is CASSYDRAAGYTF. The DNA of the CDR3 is TGCGCCAGCAGTTATGACAGGGCTGCCGGCTACACCTTC.

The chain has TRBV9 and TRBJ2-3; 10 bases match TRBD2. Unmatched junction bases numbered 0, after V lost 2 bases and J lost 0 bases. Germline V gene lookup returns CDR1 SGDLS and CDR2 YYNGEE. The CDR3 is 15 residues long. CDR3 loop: CASSVTSGSTDTQYF. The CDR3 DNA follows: TGTGCCAGCAGCGTGACTAGCGGGAGCACAGATACGCAGTATTTT.

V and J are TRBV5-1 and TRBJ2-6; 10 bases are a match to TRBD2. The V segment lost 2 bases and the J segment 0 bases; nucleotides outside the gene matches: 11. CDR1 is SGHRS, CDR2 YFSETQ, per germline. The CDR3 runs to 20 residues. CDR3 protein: CASSFRGLVAGGSGANVLTF. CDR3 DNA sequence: TGCGCCAGCAGCTTTAGGGGACTGGTAGCGGGGGGCTCTGGGGCCAACGTCCTGACTTTC.

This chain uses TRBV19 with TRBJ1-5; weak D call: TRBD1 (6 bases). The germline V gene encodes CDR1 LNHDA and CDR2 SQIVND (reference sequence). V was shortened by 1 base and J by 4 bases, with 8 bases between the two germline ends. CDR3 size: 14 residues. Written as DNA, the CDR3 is TGTGCCAGTAGTATAGCCACAGGGAATCAGCCCCAGCATTTT. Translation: CASSIATGNQPQHF.

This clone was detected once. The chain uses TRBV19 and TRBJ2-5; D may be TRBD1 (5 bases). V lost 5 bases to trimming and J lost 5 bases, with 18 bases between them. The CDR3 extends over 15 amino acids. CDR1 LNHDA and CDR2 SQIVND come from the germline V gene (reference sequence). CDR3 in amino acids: CASSLGSGLVETQYF. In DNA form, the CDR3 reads TGTGCCAGTAGTCTGGGCTCAGGGCTGGTGGAGACCCAGTACTTC. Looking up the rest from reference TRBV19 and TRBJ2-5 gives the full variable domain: DGGITQSPKYLFRKEGQNVTLSCEQNLNHDAMYWYRQDPGQGLRLIYYSQIVNDFQKGDIAEGYSVSREKKESFPLTVTSAQKNPTAFYLCASSLGSGLVETQYFGPGTRLLVL.

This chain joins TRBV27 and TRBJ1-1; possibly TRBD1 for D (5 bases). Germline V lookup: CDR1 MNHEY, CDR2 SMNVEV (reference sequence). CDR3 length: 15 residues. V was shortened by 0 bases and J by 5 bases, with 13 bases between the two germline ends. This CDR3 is CASSLSAGQGTEAFF. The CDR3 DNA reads TGTGCCAGCAGTTTATCGGCCGGGCAGGGAACTGAAGCTTTCTTT.

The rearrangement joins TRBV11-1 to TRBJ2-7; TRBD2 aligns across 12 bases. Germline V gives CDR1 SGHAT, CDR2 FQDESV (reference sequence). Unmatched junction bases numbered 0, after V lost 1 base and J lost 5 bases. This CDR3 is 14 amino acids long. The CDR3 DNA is TGTGCCAGCAGCTTAGGACTAGCGGGAGACGAGCAGTACTTC. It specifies CASSLGLAGDEQYF.